This entry lists 2 T cell receptor beta chains sequenced from one sample in a study of synovial regulatory T cells in juvenile arthritis. The assay was immunoSEQ multiplex PCR, and TCRdb's table has in-frame clones only and misses some. Its clone listing holds approximately 6,400 clones. Sequenced input: Treg cells from blood. Subset: remaining (HLA-DR-negative) circulating blood Treg cells. The receptor set was obtained from a donor aged 2-29 years with juvenile idiopathic arthritis.

V usage is TRBV11-2 and J usage is TRBJ1-1. The CDR3 contains 13 residues. The DNA sequence is not available. The germline CDR1 and CDR2 sequences are SGHAT and FQNNGV. CDR3 amino acids: CASSPRTNTEAFF.

CDR3 region: CASRRETSQTGELFF. This chain uses TRBV6-6 with TRBJ2-2; lacking DNA, the TRBD2 call made by TCRdb goes unchecked. This CDR3 comprises 15 residues. No coding sequence is recorded. CDR1 is MNHNY, CDR2 SVGAGI, per germline (reference sequence).